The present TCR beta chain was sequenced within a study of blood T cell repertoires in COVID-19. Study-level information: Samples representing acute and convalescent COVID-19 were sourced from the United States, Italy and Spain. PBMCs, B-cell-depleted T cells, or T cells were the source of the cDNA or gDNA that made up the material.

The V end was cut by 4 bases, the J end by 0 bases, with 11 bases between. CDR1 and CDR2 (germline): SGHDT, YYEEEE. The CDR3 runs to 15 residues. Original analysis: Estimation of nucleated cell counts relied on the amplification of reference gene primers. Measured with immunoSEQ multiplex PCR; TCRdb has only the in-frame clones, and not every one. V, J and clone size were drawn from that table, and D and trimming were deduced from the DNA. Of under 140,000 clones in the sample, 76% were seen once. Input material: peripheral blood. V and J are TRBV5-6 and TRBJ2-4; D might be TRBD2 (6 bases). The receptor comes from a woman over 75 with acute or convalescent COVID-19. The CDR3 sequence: CASSPMGLAKNIQYF. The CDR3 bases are TGTGCCAGCAGCCCGATGGGACTAGCCAAAAACATTCAGTACTTC. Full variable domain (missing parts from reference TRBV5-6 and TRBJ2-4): DAGVTQSPTHLIKTRGQQVTLRCSPKSGHDTVSWYQQALGQGPQFIFQYYEEEERQRGNFPDRFSGHQFPNYSSELNVNALLLGDSALYLCASSPMGLAKNIQYFGAGTRLSVL.